This T cell receptor beta chain was found in a study of shared clonotypes between healthy human individuals. Overall study findings and caveats: Generally, naive subsets came out with larger estimated richness than memory subsets.

As for this clone: The target antigen is unknown.

Per the germline V gene, CDR1 is SGHDN and CDR2 is FVKESK. V lost 10 bases and J 2 bases, leaving 11 bases between the germline ends. The CDR3 contains 12 residues. Only in-frame clones appear in the TCRdb table, and some are missing; sequencing was by immunoSEQ multiplex PCR. The sample lists around 940,000 clones, more than 75% seen once, with over 1.3% in the top ten. The clonotype was recovered from a man between 18 and 35 years old in good health. The V gene is TRBV14, the J gene TRBJ1-1, with TRBD1 as a possible D gene (5 bases). Sequencing used memory CD4+ T cells sorted from blood. Subset denoted: CD45RA-negative fraction. The CDR3 DNA follows: TGTGCCACCGGGACCCTAAACACTGAAGCTTTCTTT. Protein: CATGTLNTEAFF. The variable domain in full, with the rest retrieved from reference TRBV14 and TRBJ1-1, is EAGVTQFPSHSVIEKGQTVTLRCDPISGHDNLYWYRRVMGKEIKFLLHFVKESKQDESGMPNNRFLAERTGGTYSTLKVQPAELEDSGVYFCATGTLNTEAFFGQGTRLTVV.